This is a list of T cell receptor beta chains from one sample in a study of blood T cell repertoires in COVID-19. Some clones are missing from TCRdb's copy, which holds only in-frame ones; the method was immunoSEQ multiplex PCR. This sample has 350,000 to 450,000 clones, with 80% to 85% found just once. Sequences were obtained from PBMCs or T cells enriched from blood (not recorded which). The receptors were gathered from a woman aged 45 to 65 who had recovered from COVID-19. Both conserved end residues are part of each CDR3.

j_call v_call cdr3_aa
TRBJ1-2 TRBV19 CASKVRDRGLDYGYTF
TRBJ2-2 TRBV5-1 CASSKEIQGTGELFF
TRBJ2-1 TRBV19 CASRLGTGAIYNEQFF
TRBJ2-1 TRBV19 CASSIDLGGLAENEQFF
TRBJ1-5 TRBV2 CASAGTADSNQPQHF
TRBJ2-1 TRBV24-1 CATSDGLGENEQFF
TRBJ1-2 TRBV19 CASSLVNGGFGYTF
TRBJ1-2 TRBV3-1/TRBV3-2 CASSQELLRKNGYTF
TRBJ2-7 TRBV19 CASMKTSGSYEQYF
TRBJ1-5 TRBV5-6 CASSWGIGSNQPQHF
TRBJ2-7 TRBV27 CASSSQGALIYEQYF
TRBJ2-1 TRBV6-5 CASSYISGVNEQFF
TRBJ1-2 TRBV7-2 CASSQKRGSNGYTF
TRBJ1-5 TRBV27 CASSRSGSWLYSNQPQHF
TRBJ1-2 TRBV30 CAWRAPANYGYTF
TRBJ1-5 TRBV6-2/TRBV6-3 CASSPNTYQPQHF
TRBJ1-1 TRBV4-3 CASSQDHRESTEAFF
TRBJ1-2 TRBV2 CASSVDSDYGYTF
TRBJ2-7 TRBV5-6 CASSHRDEQYF
TRBJ1-2 TRBV18 CASSPASGYYGYTF
TRBJ1-5 TRBV5-6 CASSLFGQGYQNQPQHF
TRBJ2-1 TRBV6-2/TRBV6-3 CASSSSGTGGLNEQFF
TRBJ2-1 TRBV4-2 CASSQVGAGGIQSSYNEQFF
TRBJ2-7 TRBV27 CASSSTGVSYEQYF
TRBJ1-4 TRBV5-4 CASSLDRGREKLFF
TRBJ2-7 TRBV12-3/TRBV12-4 CASSFVDSHEQYF
TRBJ1-1 TRBV20-1 CSARKAGGAFF
TRBJ2-1 TRBV7-8 CASSPAAGLHNEQFF
TRBJ1-5 TRBV4-3 CASSQDLVAGGPSNQPQHF
TRBJ2-1 TRBV29-1 CSGFSGGLNEQFF
TRBJ1-2 TRBV6-5 CASMGQAKNYGYTF
TRBJ1-1 TRBV12-3/TRBV12-4 CASSPPGRTEAFF
TRBJ2-1 TRBV6-2/TRBV6-3 CASSYKRRTGLSSYNEQFF
TRBJ1-1 TRBV29-1 CSPTTPNTEAFF
TRBJ2-1 TRBV5-1 CASSVGTPNNEQFF
TRBJ1-1 TRBV5-6 CASSPLGARVNTEAFF
TRBJ2-1 TRBV3-1/TRBV3-2 CASSQVTLAGVGNEQFF
TRBJ2-1 TRBV7-2 CASSLVEGTNGEQFF
TRBJ1-5 TRBV7-2 CASSLRSGAQHF
TRBJ1-1 TRBV6-5 CASRSPGTVHEAFF
TRBJ2-7 TRBV7-2 CASGGGSGSYEQYF
TRBJ1-2 TRBV7-2 CASSSYGTGDGYTF
TRBJ1-3 TRBV10-1 CASRGKTGEDSGNTIYF
TRBJ2-1 TRBV29-1 CSDLTRDTSYNEQFF
TRBJ1-2 TRBV27 CASSFSPLGGSYGYTF
TRBJ1-4 TRBV5-1 CASSRGGEGEKLFF
TRBJ1-4 TRBV19 CASSRPDRGIWTNEKLFF
TRBJ2-7 TRBV27 CASSSGGIHYEQYF
TRBJ2-5 TRBV9 CASSAPAGQETQYF
TRBJ1-1 TRBV7-2 CASSLGHIQTEAFF